The clone carrying this T cell receptor beta chain was picked up a small number of times. As yet, its antigen is unknown. Original processing notes: CDR3 was compared across clinicopathological groups, and the resulting differences were used to build a distant-metastasis classifier for papillary thyroid cancer. MiXCR re-clonotyped the PCR reads for TCRdb. These V and J calls are TCRdb output, not the study's own analysis. Here the sample spans under 25,000 clones, 15% to 20% being singletons. This record belongs to a study of metastatic and nonmetastatic thyroid tumors. Turning to the study itself: Where malignant and benign thyroid patients were concerned, repertoires were compared across blood and tumor or nodule tissue. Overall study results and limits: The reported finding was significantly higher TCR beta diversity in malignant thyroid tumors relative to benign nodules, in blood and tumor.

V was trimmed by 4 bases and J by 10 bases, leaving 10 bases between them. The CDR3 contains 11 residues. Ahead of thyroid surgery, no patient had received treatment of any kind. The sequence derives from a female donor with papillary thyroid cancer or a benign thyroid nodule (not recorded which). Some clones in this sample may be carry-over from other donors' samples. Material: blood. The chain is built from TRBV12-3 or TRBV12-4 and TRBJ1-1; D remains ambiguous. CDR3 in DNA: TGTGCCAGCAGTTCCAGGTTGGGAGCTTTCTTT. Translating gives CASSSRLGAFF.